This T cell receptor beta chain is drawn from a study of response to subunit inactivated influenza vaccine. This clonotype has just a few counts. TCRdb called the RT-PCR reads again in MiXCR, with one record for every CDR3 protein. The data contain some 550,000 distinct CDR3 sequences, roughly a quarter of them seen just once; the ten biggest clones take up approximately 3%. Germline assignment: CDR1 MGHRA and CDR2 YSYEKL. V lost 0 bases, J lost 4 bases, and 9 bases lay in between. This CDR3 region has 15 residues. These data were also reused for a study on T cells expressing NK-cell markers. That source notes: The authors made TCR beta cDNA libraries by 5'RACE template switching. This switching added a universal primer site and UMIs.

This TCR came from a man between 50 and 59 years old who received an inactivated influenza vaccine. The source was CD4+ T cells sorted from PBMCs, collected about 13 days after vaccination. The V and J genes are TRBV4-1 and TRBJ2-2, with D perhaps TRBD2 (6 bases). The CDR3 protein is CASSQDRDFTGELFF. DNA of the CDR3: TGCGCCAGCAGCCAAGACAGGGACTTCACCGGGGAGCTGTTTTTT.